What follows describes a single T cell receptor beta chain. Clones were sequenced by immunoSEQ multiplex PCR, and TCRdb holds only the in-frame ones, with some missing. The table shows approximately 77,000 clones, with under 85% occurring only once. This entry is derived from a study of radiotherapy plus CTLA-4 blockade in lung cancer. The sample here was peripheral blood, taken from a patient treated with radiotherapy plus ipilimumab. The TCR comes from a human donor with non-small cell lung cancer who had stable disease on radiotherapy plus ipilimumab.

CDR3 in amino acids: CASSARVNTGELFF. The CDR3 nucleotides read TGTGCCAGCAGCGCACGGGTGAACACCGGGGAGCTGTTTTTT. This chain uses TRBV11-2 with TRBJ2-2; no reliable D call. The V end lost 5 bases, the J end lost 1 base, and 8 bases lay between the germline ends. The CDR3 loop spans 14 amino acids. Looked up from germline, CDR1 is SGHAT and CDR2 is FQNNGV.